This T cell receptor (beta chain) was captured by sequencing in a study of shared T cell receptors in the human thymus. Generated by immunoSEQ multiplex PCR, the TCRdb table keeps only in-frame clones and is missing some. The table lists 55,000 to 80,000 clones, roughly 96% of them singletons. Trimming shortened V by 1 base and J by 0 bases, and 11 bases separated the two germline ends. CDR1 is SEHNR, CDR2 FQNEAQ, per germline (reference sequence). This CDR3 is 16 amino acids long. The V gene is TRBV7-9, the J gene TRBJ2-3; D uncertain. The sample comprised thymocytes. This TCR was sampled from a human donor. The CDR3 loop is CASSLEDERSTDTQYF. CDR3 nucleotide sequence: TGTGCCAGCAGCTTAGAGGACGAACGCAGCACAGATACGCAGTATTTT.